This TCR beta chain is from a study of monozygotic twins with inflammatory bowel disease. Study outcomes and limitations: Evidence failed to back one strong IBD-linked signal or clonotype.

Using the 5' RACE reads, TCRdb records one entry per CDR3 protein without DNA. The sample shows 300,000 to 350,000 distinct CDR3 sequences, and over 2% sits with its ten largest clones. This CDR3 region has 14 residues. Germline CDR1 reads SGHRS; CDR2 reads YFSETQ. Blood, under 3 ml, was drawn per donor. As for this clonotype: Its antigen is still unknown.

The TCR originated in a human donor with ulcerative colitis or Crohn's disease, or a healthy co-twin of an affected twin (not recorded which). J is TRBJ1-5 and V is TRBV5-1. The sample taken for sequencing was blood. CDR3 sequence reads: CASRPTSESQPQHF.